The clone carrying this T cell receptor beta chain is deemed large. Its specificity is unknown. A single record per CDR3 protein comes from TCRdb applying MiXCR to the multiplex PCR reads. The table has some 320 distinct CDR3 sequences, 16% seen once. Tregs were sorted as CD4+CD25+CD127-/low cells. Study observations and caveats: Tumor Treg TCRs overlapped most with tumor naive CD4+ cells. In terms of TCR gene usage, tumor memory CD4+ T cells clustered together with blood and lymph node memory CD4+ cells, as well as with lymph node naive CD4+ cells.

The source is a female donor with breast cancer. Input material: tumor-infiltrating Tregs sorted from the breast tumor.

The CDR3 DNA reads as TGTGCCAGCAGTTCTACGGGACAGGGCGACTATGGCTACACCTTC. Amino acids: CASSSTGQGDYGYTF. This chain uses TRBV12-3 or TRBV12-4 with TRBJ1-2, with 9 bases that match TRBD1. The CDR3 is made up of 15 amino acids. V lost 4 bases, J lost 3 bases, and 6 bases stayed unmatched.